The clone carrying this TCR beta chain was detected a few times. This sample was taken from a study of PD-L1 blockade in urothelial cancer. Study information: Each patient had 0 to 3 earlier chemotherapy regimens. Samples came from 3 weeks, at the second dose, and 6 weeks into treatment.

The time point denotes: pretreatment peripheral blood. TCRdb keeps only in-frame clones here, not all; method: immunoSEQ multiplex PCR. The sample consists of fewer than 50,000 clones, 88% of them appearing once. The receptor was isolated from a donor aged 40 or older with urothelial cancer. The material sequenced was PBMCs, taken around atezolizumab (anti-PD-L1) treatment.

CDR3: CASSLTRQGSYGYTF. Written as DNA, the CDR3 is TGTGCCAGCTCCCTTACCCGACAGGGGAGCTATGGCTACACCTTC. The V and J genes are TRBV18 and TRBJ1-2; 8 nucleotides line up with TRBD1. Trimming cost V 6 bases and J 4 bases; bases outside gene matches: 10. CDR1 KGHSH and CDR2 LQKENI come from the germline V gene. This CDR3 comprises 15 residues.